Listed here are 19 T cell receptor beta chains from one sample, sequenced in a study of blood T cell repertoires in COVID-19 (dated by TCRdb to the early 2020s). Library method: the immunoSEQ multiplex PCR assay. Sourced from immuneACCESS, this table was stored by TCRdb with only in-frame sequences that have V and J called. A share of the clones is absent; for the studies checked, an unresolved V gene accounts for under half, and the remainder has no known explanation. The table for this sample lists 50,000 to 60,000 clones; 80% to 90% of them were counted only once. The leading ten clones occupy 3% to 4% of the sample. The sequenced sample consisted of peripheral blood. These TCRs come from a man aged 35 to 55 with COVID-19, enrolled during active disease.

The chain uses TRBV2 and TRBJ1-1; D uncertain. V was pared by 4 bases and J by 0 bases, with 9 bases between. This CDR3 has 14 residues. Germline V gene lookup returns CDR1 SNHLY and CDR2 FYNNEI. CDR3 amino acids: CASSGGGLNTEAFF. CDR3 DNA sequence: TGTGCCAGCAGTGGTGGCGGTTTGAACACTGAAGCTTTCTTT.

The chain joins TRBV5-6 to TRBJ1-6; a weak D match, TRBD1 (6 bases). CDR1 and CDR2 (germline): SGHDT, YYEEEE. The length of the CDR3 is 14 residues. Trimming took off 4 bases at V and 6 bases at J, with 11 bases between the two ends. CDR3 coding DNA: TGTGCCAGCAGCCCGGGGGGGGCTAATTCACCCCTCCACTTT. Encoded protein: CASSPGGANSPLHF.

This chain links TRBV11-3 with TRBJ2-3; 7 bases fit TRBD1. V lost 5 bases and J lost 6; bases outside the gene matches: 5. The CDR3 is 13 residues long. The V gene's germline CDR1 is SGHNT and CDR2 YENEEA. Here the CDR3 reads CASSPTGWDTQYF. The CDR3 coding sequence is TGTGCCAGCAGCCCGACAGGGTGGGATACGCAGTATTTT.

This chain uses TRBV28 with TRBJ1-5; TRBD1 aligns across 10 bases. This CDR3 comprises 17 residues. V trimming: 6 bases; J trimming: 2 bases; junction bases outside the gene matches: 10. Germline V gene data show CDR1 as MDHEN and CDR2 as SYDVKM. This CDR3 is CASSATGQGFGNQPQHF. CDR3 DNA sequence: TGTGCCAGCAGCGCGACGGGACAGGGGTTTGGCAATCAGCCCCAGCATTTT.

Only a few counts were recorded for this clone. The chain recombines TRBV7-2 with TRBJ2-2, with 7 nucleotides matching TRBD2. J was trimmed by 1 base and V by 6 bases; bases with no gene match: 8. CDR1 is SGHTA, CDR2 FQGNSA, per germline. The CDR3 is 16 residues long. For the CDR3, the DNA is TGTGCCAGCAGGCCTACCGGGACTAAGAACACCGGGGAGCTGTTTTTT. Protein product: CASRPTGTKNTGELFF.

The rearrangement links TRBV6-5 to TRBJ1-1; 9 nucleotides match TRBD1. With 6 bases clipped from V and 11 bases from J, the junction kept 7 bases outside the gene matches. From germline, CDR1 is MNHEY and CDR2 SVGAGI. The CDR3 loop spans 12 amino acids. The CDR3 loop reads CASRGYRGLAFF. The CDR3 region has the DNA TGTGCCAGCAGGGGATACAGGGGGCTGGCTTTCTTT.

The chain couples TRBV5-4 to TRBJ2-1; 10 bases agree with TRBD2. The CDR3 runs 15 residues. Germline assignment: CDR1 SGHNT and CDR2 YYREEE (reference sequence). With V trimmed by 4 bases and J by 6 bases, 7 bases remained unmatched. The CDR3 bases are TGTGCCAGCAGCCAAACTAGCGGGGAATTCAATGAGCAGTTCTTC. As protein: CASSQTSGEFNEQFF.

The V and J genes are TRBV5-4 and TRBJ2-3, with 9 nucleotides matching TRBD2. This CDR3 region has 16 residues. V dropped 0 bases and J dropped 3; count of bases not matched to a gene: 5. Germline V gene lookup returns CDR1 SGHNT and CDR2 YYREEE (reference sequence). The CDR3 DNA follows: TGTGCCAGCAGCTTGGTCGGGCGGGGGGGTACAGATACGCAGTATTTT. It translates to CASSLVGRGGTDTQYF.

The chain couples TRBV5-1 to TRBJ1-5; TRBD1 matches 7 bases. Germline V gives CDR1 SGHRS, CDR2 YFSETQ. The V and J ends lost 0 bases and 7 bases, in that order; junction bases with no gene match: 1. The CDR3 length is 13 residues. The CDR3 nucleotides read TGCGCCAGCAGCTTGGGACAGGGCCAGCCCCAGCATTTT. Its translation is CASSLGQGQPQHF.

In its sample, this clone was seen a few times. The chain uses TRBV30 and TRBJ1-5; TRBD1 agrees at 7 bases. The V segment lost 3 bases and the J segment 6 bases; nucleotides outside the gene matches: 8. Germline V gene data show CDR1 as GTSNPN and CDR2 as SVGIG (reference sequence). The CDR3 sequence is 14 residues long. This CDR3 is CAWSVNRGGQPQHF. The CDR3 DNA reads TGTGCCTGGAGCGTTAACAGGGGAGGTCAGCCCCAGCATTTT.

V and J are TRBV9 and TRBJ1-6, with D possibly being TRBD1 (5 bases). V lost 4 bases and J lost 0, with 20 bases in between. This CDR3 has 19 amino acids. The germline V gene encodes CDR1 SGDLS and CDR2 YYNGEE. The CDR3 nucleotides are TGTGCCAGCAGCTACGAAGACAGCGCCACGAGCTCCTATAATTCACCCCTCCACTTT. This codes for CASSYEDSATSSYNSPLHF.

The V and J genes are TRBV5-4 and TRBJ1-2; no reliable D call. The CDR3 is made up of 13 amino acids. Germline CDR1 SGHNT, CDR2 YYREEE (reference sequence). The V end lost 2 bases, the J end lost 4 bases, and 9 bases lay between the germline ends. CDR3 protein: CASSFNRAYGYTF. In DNA, the CDR3 is TGTGCCAGCAGCTTTAACAGAGCCTATGGCTACACCTTC.

V usage is TRBV6-1 and J usage is TRBJ2-1; TRBD2 agrees at 10 bases. CDR1 MNHNS and CDR2 SASEGT come from the germline V gene. This CDR3 has 18 residues. After removal of 4 bases from V and 5 bases from J, the junction contained 14 bases not matched to a gene. This CDR3 reads CASSATRRLAGVDNEQFF. Written as DNA, the CDR3 is TGTGCCAGCAGTGCGACCCGCCGACTAGCGGGTGTCGACAATGAGCAGTTCTTC.

The V and J genes are TRBV7-8 and TRBJ2-7; D possibly corresponds to TRBD2 (6 bases). Trimming shortened V by 5 bases and J by 7 bases, and 21 bases separated the two germline ends. Germline V gives CDR1 SGHVS, CDR2 FQNEAQ. The CDR3 is 15 amino acids. DNA for the CDR3: TGTGCCAGCAGCCCTCTAGCGCAACCTTTGGGAGAGCAGTACTTC. Its translation: CASSPLAQPLGEQYF.

The genes are TRBV5-1 and TRBJ2-1; the D gene is possibly TRBD2 (5 bases). Trimming took off 0 bases at V and 4 bases at J, with 11 bases between the two ends. CDR1 and CDR2 from the germline V gene are SGHRS and YFSETQ. The CDR3 sequence is 15 residues long. The CDR3 loop reads CASSLGTQRYNEQFF. The CDR3 DNA reads TGCGCCAGCAGCTTGGGGACTCAGAGGTACAATGAGCAGTTCTTC.

This clone came up once. This chain's CDR3 is CASSVRLAGPSTDTQYF. DNA for the CDR3: TGTGCCAGCAGTGTCAGACTAGCGGGGCCTAGCACAGATACGCAGTATTTT. This sequence joins TRBV2 and TRBJ2-3; 11 bases agree with TRBD2. This CDR3 spans 17 amino acids. Germline values: CDR1 SNHLY, CDR2 FYNNEI. The trim removed 4 bases at V and 0 bases at J, leaving 6 bases unmatched.

This clone occurred a few times. The chain recombines TRBV6-5 with TRBJ2-7, with 7 bases aligning to TRBD1. In germline, CDR1 is MNHEY, CDR2 SVGAGI. V shed 4 bases, J shed 0 bases, and the junction held 3 bases outside the gene matches. This CDR3 is 14 amino acids long. CDR3 region: CASSFDRVSYEQYF. CDR3 nucleotides: TGTGCCAGCAGTTTTGACAGGGTCTCCTACGAGCAGTACTTC.

The V call is TRBV14, the J call TRBJ2-7; 9 bases are a match to TRBD1. The ends lost 6 bases at V and 1 base at J; junction bases unmatched: 4. CDR1 SGHDN and CDR2 FVKESK come from the germline V gene. This CDR3 is 14 amino acids long. The CDR3 DNA reads TGTGCCAGCAGATCGACAGGGGGTTCCTACGAGCAGTACTTC. It specifies CASRSTGGSYEQYF.

The chain couples TRBV10-3 to TRBJ2-7; D not resolved. The germline V gene encodes CDR1 ENHRY and CDR2 SYGVKD. Trimming cost V 5 bases and J 6 bases, with 17 bases left between them. This CDR3 has 14 amino acids. The CDR3 sequence: CAISQVTISGEQYF. Written as DNA, the CDR3 is TGTGCCATCAGTCAGGTTACCATATCAGGCGAGCAGTACTTC.